The sequence of this T cell receptor (beta chain) was determined in a study of CD8 T cells in Susac syndrome (dated by TCRdb to 2018 to 2020). At the level of the whole study: Among the sequenced Susac syndrome patients, more than five had clinically active disease and roughly 8 were in clinical remission. At blood withdrawal, Susac syndrome patients were therapy-naive, treated with corticosteroids (with IVIg additionally given to some), or treated with IVIg alone. The study used repertoire sequencing to test whether antigen drove CD8+ T cell activation and differentiation in Susac syndrome. CD8+ T cell repertoire clonality was compared between eleven to twelve healthy donors, approximately 14 Susac syndrome patients and 15 multiple sclerosis patients. Paper-wide results and their limitations: The study acknowledged that relatively few individuals were included in the TCR sequencing and HLA analysis. In the total CD8+ and CD8+ TEMRA repertoires, approximately 16 and five Susac-specific public clones, respectively, were identified. Susac syndrome CD8+ repertoires showed clonal expansion, highest in CD8+ TEMRA cells and greater in clinically active than remitting patients.

Concerning this clonotype: Its specific antigen is unknown. The sample holds no much larger clone one base away, and base qualities are not on file.

RNA was extracted with the RNeasy kit and about 0.5 to 1 ug was reverse transcribed using random hexamers. TCR beta CDR3 regions were amplified with the immunoSEQ multiplex PCR assay covering 54 Vbeta and 13 Jbeta segments. PCR amplification bias was corrected by using a synthetic template baseline for primer optimization and computational correction. Processing in the source paper ran as follows. Reads were annotated to V, D and J genes according to IMGT and were analyzed with immunoSEQ Analyzer, with only productive sequences retained. Clonality was calculated as one minus the Shannon entropy normalized by log2 of the number of productive unique sequences. For each patient and control, public and private clones were evaluated among the 100 most prevalent clones. Susac-specific clones were defined as absent from healthy and MS cohorts, over a thousand published viral clones and other ImmuneACCESS disease sequences. Clones were called with MiXCR by TCRdb after fastp trimmed the public reads at Q25, and only in-frame beta chains were retained. Merged by CDR3 protein, the rows form single entries marked with the most common genes and DNA. Here the V and J calls rest on TCRdb's processing, not on the authors' analysis. Recorded for this sample are roughly 84,000 distinct CDR3 sequences; 90% to 97% of them occurred a single time. The ten largest account for about 0.39% of the sample.

Peripheral blood CD8+ and CD4+ T cells from healthy donors, Susac syndrome patients and multiple sclerosis patients were profiled using high-throughput TCR beta sequencing. Susac syndrome patients met recently defined diagnostic criteria for definite or probable disease. CD8+ TEMRA cells were enriched by FACS, while bulk CD8+ and CD4+ T cells were purified by magnetic negative isolation. Blood was collected in EDTA tubes and processed within 24 hours, with PBMCs isolated through density gradient centrifugation. PBMCs intended for TCR sequencing were cryopreserved in liquid nitrogen and thawed later in a water bath at 37 degrees C. A purity of at least 90% was achieved for sorted or isolated CD4+, CD8+ and CD8+ TEMRA cells. The TCR comes from a human donor with Susac syndrome. The sequencing input was CD8+ T cells from PBMCs.

The CDR3 reads as follows: CASSTSGGNYGYTF. The nucleotide sequence reads TGTGCCAGCAGTACCTCAGGGGGGAACTATGGCTACACCTTC. The rearranged segments are TRBV9 and TRBJ1-2; a stretch of 7 junction bases matches TRBD1. Compared with germline, V lacks 5 bases and J lacks 2 bases; bases without a gene match: 6. The germline V gene supplies CDR1 SGDLS and CDR2 YYNGEE. The CDR3 covers 14 residues, taking in both the cysteine and the phenylalanine. Just CDR3 DNA is preserved here, 42 bases in frame from base 1.